This entry lists 27 T cell receptor beta chains sequenced from one sample in a study of T cell changes during pregnancy in multiple sclerosis. Assay: immunoSEQ multiplex PCR; the TCRdb copy retains only in-frame clones and omits some. This sample carries some 100,000 clones, 90% to 95% of them seen once, and the ten largest clones take approximately 0.97%. The material was peripheral blood, obtained before pregnancy. These receptors all stem from a female donor with multiple sclerosis, enrolled in a pregnancy study.

The chain is built from TRBV7-9 and TRBJ1-5, with a possible D match to TRBD1 (6 bases). The V end lost 8 bases, the J end lost 2 bases, and 13 bases lay between the germline ends. CDR1 and CDR2 from the germline V gene are SEHNR and FQNEAQ (reference sequence). This CDR3 is built from 14 residues. The CDR3 region is CASLGHFGNQPQHF. As DNA, the CDR3 is TGTGCCAGCTTGGGACATTTTGGCAATCAGCCCCAGCATTTT.

This sequence joins TRBV4-1 and TRBJ2-2, with a tentative D call TRBD2 (7 bases). V lost 0 bases and J lost 7, with 12 bases in between. Per germline, CDR1 MGHRA and CDR2 YSYEKL. The CDR3 runs 15 residues. The CDR3 sequence: CASSQDFGGHGELFF. The DNA of the CDR3 is TGCGCCAGCAGCCAAGATTTCGGGGGGCACGGGGAGCTGTTTTTT.

Regarding this clone: One end of the junction varies from germline; a read error may be responsible. The chain couples TRBV30 to TRBJ1-1, with D perhaps matching TRBD1 (6 bases). CDR3 length equals 10 residues. Looked up from germline, CDR1 is GTSNPN and CDR2 is SVGIG (reference sequence). CDR3 DNA: TGTGCCTGGAGGGGGGCCGATTCCGTCTTT. Translation: CAWRGADSVF.

The gene calls are TRBV9 and TRBJ1-2; D unclear. Trimming removed 2 bases at V and 4 bases at J, with 12 bases between. The germline V gene encodes CDR1 SGDLS and CDR2 YYNGEE. This CDR3 has 14 amino acids. The CDR3, as DNA: TGTGCCAGCAGCGTCCGGACTGCCGCCTATGGCTACACCTTC. Protein: CASSVRTAAYGYTF.

This chain connects TRBV28 to TRBJ1-5; D may be TRBD1 (6 bases). Trimming stripped 7 bases from V and 0 bases from J, with 13 bases between. The germline CDR1 and CDR2 sequences are MDHEN and SYDVKM. The CDR3 extends over 15 amino acids. CDR3 bases: TGTGCCAGCACCCTGACAGGCTATAGCAATCAGCCCCAGCATTTT. Its protein product is CASTLTGYSNQPQHF.

The chain links TRBV27 to TRBJ2-1; no clear D. This CDR3 is 13 amino acids long. CDR1 is MNHEY and CDR2 is SMNVEV in the germline V gene (reference sequence). Trimming stripped 0 bases from V and 3 bases from J, with 3 bases between. CDR3 nucleotides: TGTGCCAGCAGTTTATCATACTACAATGAGCAGTTCTTC. This sequence encodes CASSLSYYNEQFF.

The chain recombines TRBV5-1 with TRBJ2-2; perhaps TRBD2 as D (7 bases). This CDR3 comprises 16 residues. V lost 4 bases, J lost 2 bases, and 15 bases lay in between. CDR1 is SGHRS, CDR2 YFSETQ, per germline. CDR3 residues: CASSRWGGLNTGELFF. CDR3 nucleotides: TGCGCCAGCAGCCGCTGGGGGGGCCTCAACACCGGGGAGCTGTTTTTT.

The chain couples TRBV6-5 to TRBJ2-7; 14 bases are a match to TRBD2. This CDR3 is 15 amino acids long. The germline V gene has CDR1 MNHEY and CDR2 SVGAGI. V dropped 6 bases and J dropped 7; count of bases not matched to a gene: 8. CDR3 residues: CASSPGTSGSREQYF. In nucleotides, the CDR3 is TGTGCCAGCAGCCCCGGGACTAGCGGGAGTAGGGAGCAGTACTTC.

The chain couples TRBV4-3 to TRBJ2-1; 9 nucleotides match TRBD2. The CDR3 extends over 18 amino acids. Germline-derived CDR1 and CDR2 are LGHNA and YSLEER. V gave up 0 bases and J gave up 4 bases; unmatched junction bases: 10. CDR3 in DNA: TGCGCCAGCAGCCAAGATATCGGACTAGCGAGGGGATACAATGAGCAGTTCTTC. This translates into CASSQDIGLARGYNEQFF.

The chain employs TRBV29-1 and TRBJ2-5; a weak D match, TRBD1 (5 bases). The CDR3 spans 13 residues. The V gene's germline CDR1 is SQVTM and CDR2 ANQGSEA. Trimming took off 3 bases at V and 4 bases at J, with 12 bases between the two ends. The CDR3 protein is CSVELDSGETQYF. CDR3 coding DNA: TGCAGCGTTGAGCTTGACAGTGGAGAGACCCAGTACTTC.

The chain combines TRBV28 with TRBJ2-3; 7 bases map to TRBD1. The length of the CDR3 is 16 residues. After removal of 4 bases from V and 4 bases from J, the junction contained 11 bases not matched to a gene. The V gene's germline CDR1 is MDHEN and CDR2 SYDVKM. CDR3 loop: CASSSYGTVRADTQYF. The CDR3 DNA reads as TGTGCCAGCAGTTCTTACGGGACAGTTCGCGCAGATACGCAGTATTTT.

The chain joins TRBV7-9 to TRBJ1-2, with D uncertain. The CDR3 length is 11 residues. The V end lost 4 bases, the J end lost 8 bases, and 8 bases lay between the germline ends. Germline CDR1 is SEHNR and CDR2 is FQNEAQ (reference sequence). CDR3 sequence: CASSSAGGYTF. The CDR3 DNA follows: TGTGCCAGCAGCTCCGCGGGGGGCTACACCTTC.

The V and J genes are TRBV7-9 and TRBJ2-7, with 8 positions matching TRBD1. This CDR3 has 14 amino acids. Losses at the gene ends were 5 bases for V and 3 bases for J; bases not matched to a gene: 6. Germline V gene data show CDR1 as SEHNR and CDR2 as FQNEAQ (reference sequence). The CDR3 coding sequence is TGTGCCAGCAGCACCTCAGGGGGCCTCTACGAGCAGTACTTC. Translated, it gives CASSTSGGLYEQYF.

This chain joins TRBV7-2 and TRBJ2-1; maybe TRBD1 (6 bases). CDR3 length equals 13 residues. CDR1 is SGHTA and CDR2 is FQGNSA in the germline V gene. Deletions cut 7 bases from V and 9 bases from J, with 16 bases between. The CDR3 sequence is CASNELLQGEQFF. The CDR3 nucleotides are TGTGCCAGCAATGAGTTACTACAGGGTGAGCAGTTCTTC.

This clone was recorded only once. This chain links TRBV9 with TRBJ2-1; D is unclear. The CDR3 loop spans 13 amino acids. Germline V gene data show CDR1 as SGDLS and CDR2 as YYNGEE. Trimming removed 0 bases at V and 10 bases at J, with 11 bases between. For the CDR3, the DNA is TGTGCCAGCAGCGTAGAGGATGCCAGGGAGCAGTTCTTC. It yields the protein CASSVEDAREQFF.

The CDR3 nucleotides read TGTGCCATCAGTTCGACTAGCGGATATGACTACAATGAGCAGTTCTTC. Translated, it gives CAISSTSGYDYNEQFF. The chain is built from TRBV10-3 and TRBJ2-1; 9 nucleotides match TRBD2. In germline, CDR1 is ENHRY, CDR2 SYGVKD. The V gene end was trimmed by 5 bases and the J gene end by 3 bases; junction bases not matched to a gene: 8. The CDR3 runs 16 residues.

This clone was counted a few times. The chain uses TRBV11-2 and TRBJ1-2; D gene uncertain. Germline values: CDR1 SGHAT, CDR2 FQNNGV. V lost 1 base, J lost 3 bases, and 6 bases lay in between. The CDR3 has 13 residues. The CDR3 sequence is CASSLGQYYGYTF. CDR3 bases: TGTGCCAGCAGCTTAGGGCAGTACTATGGCTACACCTTC.

V usage is TRBV5-1 and J usage is TRBJ2-7; 9 nucleotides align to TRBD2. Germline CDR1 is SGHRS and CDR2 is YFSETQ. V shed 4 bases, J shed 4 bases, and the junction held 12 bases outside the gene matches. The CDR3 contains 16 residues. This chain's CDR3 is CASSPIAGAIIYEQYF. DNA of the CDR3: TGCGCCAGCAGCCCGATAGCGGGAGCCATCATATACGAGCAGTACTTC.

This clone came up once. The chain is built from TRBV2 and TRBJ2-5, with D possibly matching TRBD2 (6 bases). CDR1 is SNHLY, CDR2 FYNNEI, per germline. This CDR3 spans 13 amino acids. Trimming stripped 7 bases from V and 5 bases from J, with 14 bases between. The CDR3 DNA is TGTGCCAGCACCTGGGACTTGGGGGAGACCCAGTACTTC. This encodes CASTWDLGETQYF.

The gene calls are TRBV27 and TRBJ1-2; no definite D call. Trimming took off 3 bases at V and 0 bases at J, with 11 bases between the two ends. CDR1 is MNHEY, CDR2 SMNVEV, per germline (reference sequence). This CDR3 has 15 amino acids. The CDR3 here is CASSLFAKPNYGYTF. The CDR3 region has the DNA TGTGCCAGCAGTTTGTTCGCGAAACCTAACTATGGCTACACCTTC.

This clone has a single count. V usage is TRBV10-3 and J usage is TRBJ1-2, with 8 bases identical to TRBD1. Trimming at V came to 4 bases and at J to 2 bases, leaving 0 bases not matched to a gene. This CDR3 contains 13 residues. Germline V gene sequence: CDR1 ENHRY, CDR2 SYGVKD. Written as DNA, the CDR3 is TGTGCCATCAGTGGACAGGGGAACTATGGCTACACCTTC. Amino acids: CAISGQGNYGYTF.

J is TRBJ1-4 and V is TRBV30; 8 bases match TRBD1. This CDR3 is 15 amino acids long. Germline V lookup: CDR1 GTSNPN, CDR2 SVGIG (reference sequence). V lost 1 base, J lost 7 bases, and 8 bases stayed unmatched. The CDR3 protein is CAWSGQTGATEKLFF. CDR3 coding DNA: TGTGCCTGGAGTGGCCAGACAGGGGCGACTGAAAAACTGTTTTTT.

The CDR3 sequence: CASSSSGTGANEKLFF. The CDR3 nucleotides are TGTGCCAGCAGTTCATCAGGGACAGGGGCTAATGAAAAACTGTTTTTT. The V gene is TRBV28, the J gene TRBJ1-4, with 10 bases lining up with TRBD1. With 4 bases clipped from V and 3 bases from J, the junction kept 5 bases outside the gene matches. CDR1 and CDR2 (germline): MDHEN, SYDVKM. This CDR3 has 16 amino acids.

The rearrangement joins TRBV6-5 to TRBJ1-1, with D maybe TRBD1 (5 bases). The V gene lost 6 bases and the J gene lost 0 bases, with 11 bases spanning the gap. Germline V gene data show CDR1 as MNHEY and CDR2 as SVGAGI. The CDR3 spans 14 residues. The CDR3 sequence: CASSPDRLNTEAFF. DNA for the CDR3: TGTGCCAGCAGCCCTGACAGACTGAACACTGAAGCTTTCTTT.

This chain links TRBV18 with TRBJ1-4; the D gene is possibly TRBD1 (5 bases). V was cut by 3 bases and J by 7 bases, with 12 bases left in between. The germline gives CDR1 KGHSH, CDR2 LQKENI. The CDR3 extends over 14 amino acids. The CDR3 DNA reads as TGTGCCAGCTCACCCGCGGACATCTCTGAAAAACTGTTTTTT. Translated, it gives CASSPADISEKLFF.

The chain uses TRBV18 and TRBJ1-4; D possibly corresponds to TRBD1 (6 bases). V dropped 6 bases and J dropped 0 bases, with 14 bases sitting between them. The CDR3 loop spans 16 amino acids. Germline CDR1 is KGHSH and CDR2 is LQKENI. The CDR3, as DNA: TGTGCCAGCTCGCAGCTACAGGGTACAACTAATGAAAAACTGTTTTTT. This translates into CASSQLQGTTNEKLFF.

The chain carries TRBV6-5 and TRBJ2-1; 13 nucleotides align to TRBD2. CDR3 size: 15 residues. V lost 6 bases, J lost 8 bases, and 7 bases stayed unmatched. Germline values: CDR1 MNHEY, CDR2 SVGAGI. The CDR3 DNA follows: TGTGCCAGCAGCCTCGCTGGACTAGCGGGAGATGAGCAGTTCTTC. Translation: CASSLAGLAGDEQFF.